This T cell receptor beta chain was obtained from a study of blood T cell repertoires in COVID-19. Study context: Some COVID-19 samples were acute and others convalescent; all came from the United States, Italy and Spain. PBMCs, B-cell-depleted T cells, or T cells provided the cDNA or gDNA that made up the material.

Data came from immunoSEQ multiplex PCR; TCRdb stores just in-frame clones and leaves some out. Of about 190,000 clones in the sample, 75% to 90% were seen once. V was shortened by 1 base and J by 1 base, with 7 bases between the two germline ends. CDR1 and CDR2 (germline): MGHRA, YSYEKL. This CDR3 has 14 amino acids. The TCR was taken from a man aged 25 to 40 with acute or convalescent COVID-19. The material sequenced was peripheral blood. V usage is TRBV4-1 and J usage is TRBJ2-5; D gene uncertain. The CDR3 DNA reads TGCGCCAGCAGCCAAGGGCGGATCCAAGAGACCCAGTACTTC. Translating it yields CASSQGRIQETQYF.